The source of this T cell receptor beta chain is a study of T-cell reconstitution after alpha-beta-depleted transplantation in children. Points from the study as a whole: At around two months after transplant, the alpha-beta T cells were reportedly derived from several hundred expanded clones that came from non-depleted graft cells. At the one-year point after transplant, T-cell counts and TCRbeta diversity were found to come mostly from T cells that had been newly produced.

This clonotype showed up many times. As yet, its antigen is unknown. In germline, CDR1 is LNHDA, CDR2 SQIVND (reference sequence). V was trimmed by 5 bases and J by 2 bases, leaving 13 bases between them. This CDR3 has 14 amino acids. The TCRbeta library was prepared with unique molecular identifiers. TCRdb passed the PCR reads through MiXCR, listing each CDR3 protein once. The sample lists hundreds of thousands of distinct CDR3 sequences, around 13% occurring once. V and J are TRBV19 and TRBJ2-7; perhaps TRBD2 as D (6 bases). The sequenced sample was PBMCs, obtained before TCRalphabeta/CD19-depleted stem cell transplant. This TCR came from a girl aged 2-10 years with congenital amegakaryocytic thrombocytopenia, due to receive a stem cell transplant. The CDR3 sequence is CASSYGTGTYEQYF. DNA for the CDR3: TGTGCCAGTAGTTATGGGACTGGCACCTACGAGCAGTACTTC.